The clone carrying this T cell receptor (beta chain) was recorded only once. Its antigen is currently unknown. Profiled with immunoSEQ multiplex PCR; TCRdb holds only in-frame clones, not every one. The sample shows tens of thousands of clones, under 95% of them seen only once. These data are taken from a study of graft-versus-host responses after intestinal transplantation. Study-wide context: Anti-thymocyte globulin induction, then tacrolimus and steroids for about three years, went to all recipients.

Study conclusions and caveats: GvH clones surfaced in recipient marrow, some emerging earlier in ileum or blood. Early HvG declines after transplant were associated with peak circulating GvH clone levels. Individuals carrying graft-donor T cell macrochimerism showed high graft-versus-host to host-versus-graft clonal ratios in allografts.

V was pared by 5 bases and J by 2 bases, with 11 bases of the junction left unmatched. There are 16 residues in the CDR3. Germline V gene lookup returns CDR1 LGHNA and CDR2 YSLEER. The clonotype comes from a human donor who received an intestinal transplant. This sequence joins TRBV4-3 and TRBJ2-7; 8 nucleotides match TRBD1. Sample: unstimulated CD8+ T cells sorted from spleen or lymph node cells, taken before intestinal transplant. CDR3 amino acids: CASSKRHAGGPYEQYF. The DNA of the CDR3 is TGCGCCAGCAGCAAGAGACATGCAGGGGGCCCCTACGAGCAGTACTTC.